The T cell receptor beta chain described here comes from a study of T cell repertoires in aging, cancer and after chemotherapy. Across the study: Paired samples before and after chemotherapy came from glioblastoma patients receiving temozolomide-based therapy. Overall study findings and caveats: Median generation probability rose over the chemotherapy interval in each cancer cohort, suggesting rebound thymic output. No conclusions about immunological memory after chemotherapy can be drawn from the repertoire data.

Amplification of TCR beta used genomic DNA extracted from peripheral blood. Rearranged V-D-J TRB sequences were amplified with a mixed TRB-A/B primer pool. In TCRdb, the multiplex PCR reads were re-called with MiXCR into one record per CDR3 protein. The sample lists about 530 distinct CDR3 sequences; approximately 75% were seen once. V lost 3 bases, J lost 4 bases, and 5 bases stayed unmatched. Germline CDR1 and CDR2: DFQATT and SNEGSKA (reference sequence). This CDR3 is 13 amino acids long. About this clonotype: Its specificity is unknown.

The chain uses TRBV20-1 and TRBJ1-1; TRBD1 aligns across 7 bases. Sequenced input: blood. The receptor's source is a human donor with a solid tumor. The CDR3: CSARGQSPTEAFF. The CDR3 region has the DNA TGCAGTGCTAGGGGACAGTCCCCCACTGAAGCTTTCTTT.